The clone carrying this T cell receptor beta chain came up once. The source of the sample is a study of T cell changes during pregnancy in multiple sclerosis. This CDR3 comprises 16 residues. Germline loops: CDR1 SEHNR, CDR2 FQNEAQ (reference sequence). J lost 4 bases, V lost 6 bases, and 11 bases had no gene match. Clones were sequenced by immunoSEQ multiplex PCR, and TCRdb holds only the in-frame ones, with some missing. The table lists 64,000 or so clones, about 90% of them singletons. V is TRBV7-9 and J is TRBJ2-3; 9 nucleotides align to TRBD2. The sequence was collected from a female donor with multiple sclerosis, enrolled in a pregnancy study. Sequences were derived from peripheral blood, sampled in the first trimester of pregnancy. CDR3 in amino acids: CASSEGVSGSADTQYF. The CDR3 nucleotides are TGTGCCAGCAGTGAGGGGGTTAGCGGGAGCGCAGATACGCAGTATTTT.